This section outlines one TCR beta chain sequence together with its context. The antigen is unknown. This sample was included in a study of post-analysis software for immune sequencing data. Per the germline V gene, CDR1 is KGHDR and CDR2 is SFDVKD. The CDR3 covers 15 residues. V lost 5 bases and J lost 3; bases outside the gene matches: 9. Whole-study results and caveats: Five or six TRBV segments were significantly more frequent in patients than in controls. TRBV5-6, TRBV5-1 and TRBV20-1 were among these segments.

Incorporated into the TCR beta cDNA libraries were unique molecular identifiers, which served to reduce PCR and sequencing biases. TCRdb re-derived calls from the PCR reads in MiXCR, one entry per CDR3 protein. The data contain hundreds of thousands of distinct CDR3 sequences, roughly 27% of them singletons. The receptor was derived from a girl between 5 and 17 years old with multiple sclerosis. This rearrangement joins TRBV24-1 to TRBJ2-7, with 7 bases identical to TRBD1. What was sequenced was blood. In DNA form, the CDR3 reads TGTGCCACCAGTGGGGGTGAGGGGGCGATCTACGAGCAGTACTTC. Encoded protein: CATSGGEGAIYEQYF.